This TCR beta chain was retrieved from a study of blood T cell repertoires in COVID-19. As for the study in general: The United States, Italy and Spain supplied acute and convalescent COVID-19 samples. Sources were T cells, B-cell-depleted T cells, or PBMCs; the material itself was cDNA or gDNA.

In the original workflow: Estimated nucleated cell counts came from reference gene primer amplification. TCRdb's copy holds only in-frame clones and misses some; the assay was immunoSEQ multiplex PCR. V and J calls plus clone size are reproduced from that table; the DNA served to infer D and trimming. This table has more than 150,000 clones, roughly 90% appearing once. This CDR3 contains 15 residues. V shed 5 bases and J 3 bases; nucleotides not matched to a gene: 9. Per the germline V gene, CDR1 is SEHNR and CDR2 is FQNEAQ (reference sequence). This chain connects TRBV7-9 to TRBJ2-7, with 8 bases that match TRBD1. The sequence was obtained from a middle-aged man with acute or convalescent COVID-19. Sample: peripheral blood. As DNA, the CDR3 is TGTGCCAGCAGCCCACTCAGGGGGCCCGGCTACGAGCAGTACTTC. It encodes CASSPLRGPGYEQYF.